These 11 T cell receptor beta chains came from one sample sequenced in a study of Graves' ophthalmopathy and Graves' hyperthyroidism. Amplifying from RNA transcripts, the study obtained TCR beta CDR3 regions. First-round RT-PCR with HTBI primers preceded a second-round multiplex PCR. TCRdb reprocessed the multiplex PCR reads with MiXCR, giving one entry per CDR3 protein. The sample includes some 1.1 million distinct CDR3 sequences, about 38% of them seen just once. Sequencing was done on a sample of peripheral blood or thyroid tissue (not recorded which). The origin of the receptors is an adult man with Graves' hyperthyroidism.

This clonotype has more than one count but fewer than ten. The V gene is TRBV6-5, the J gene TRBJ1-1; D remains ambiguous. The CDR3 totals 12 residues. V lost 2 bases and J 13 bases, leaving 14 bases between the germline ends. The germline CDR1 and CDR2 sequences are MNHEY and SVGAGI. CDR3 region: CASSYGGLIVFF. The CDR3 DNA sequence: TGTGCCAGCAGTTACGGAGGACTCATTGTTTTCTTT.

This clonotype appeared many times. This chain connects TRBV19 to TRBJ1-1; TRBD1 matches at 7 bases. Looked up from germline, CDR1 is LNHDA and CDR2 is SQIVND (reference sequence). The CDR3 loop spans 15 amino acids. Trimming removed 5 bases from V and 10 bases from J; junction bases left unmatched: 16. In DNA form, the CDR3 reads TGTGCCAGTAGTTCGGGGACGACAGGGAGTTTTGGAGCTTTCTTT. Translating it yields CASSSGTTGSFGAFF.

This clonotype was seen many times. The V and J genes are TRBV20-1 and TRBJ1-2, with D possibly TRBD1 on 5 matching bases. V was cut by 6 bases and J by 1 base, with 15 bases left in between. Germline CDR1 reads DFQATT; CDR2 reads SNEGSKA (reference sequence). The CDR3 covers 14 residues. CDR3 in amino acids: CSAPQDSDNYGYTF. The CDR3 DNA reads TGCAGTGCCCCACAGGATTCGGATAACTATGGCTACACCTTC.

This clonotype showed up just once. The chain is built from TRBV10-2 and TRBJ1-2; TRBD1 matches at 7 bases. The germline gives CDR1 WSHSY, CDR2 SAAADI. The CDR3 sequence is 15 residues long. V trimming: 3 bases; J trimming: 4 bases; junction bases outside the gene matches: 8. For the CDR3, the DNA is TGCGCCAGCAGTGAAAGGACAGGATGGGGCTATGGCTACACCTTC. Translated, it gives CASSERTGWGYGYTF.

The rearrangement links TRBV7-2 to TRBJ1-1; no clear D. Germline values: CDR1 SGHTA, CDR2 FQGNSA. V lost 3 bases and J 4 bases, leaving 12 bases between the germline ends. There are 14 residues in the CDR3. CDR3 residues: CASSLRVFGTEAFF. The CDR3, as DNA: TGTGCCAGCAGCTTGAGGGTTTTTGGCACTGAAGCTTTCTTT.

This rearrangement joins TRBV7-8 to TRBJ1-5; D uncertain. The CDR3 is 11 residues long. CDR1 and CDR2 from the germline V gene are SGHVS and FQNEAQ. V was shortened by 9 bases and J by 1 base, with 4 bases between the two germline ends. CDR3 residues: CARRSNQPQHF. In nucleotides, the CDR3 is TGTGCCAGACGGAGCAATCAGCCCCAGCATTTT.

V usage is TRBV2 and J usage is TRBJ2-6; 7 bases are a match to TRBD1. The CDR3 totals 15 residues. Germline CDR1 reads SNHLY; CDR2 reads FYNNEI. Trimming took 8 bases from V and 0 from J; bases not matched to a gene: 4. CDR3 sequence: CASDRDASGANVLTF. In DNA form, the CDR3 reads TGTGCCAGCGACAGGGATGCCTCTGGGGCCAACGTCCTGACTTTC.

CDR3 in amino acids: CASSLRGYTQYF. DNA for the CDR3: TGTGCCAGCAGTCTCAGGGGATATACGCAGTATTTT. V usage is TRBV2 and J usage is TRBJ2-3, with TRBD1 as a possible D gene (6 bases). Germline assignment: CDR1 SNHLY and CDR2 FYNNEI. Trimming stripped 5 bases from V and 7 bases from J, with 10 bases between. The CDR3 is made up of 12 amino acids.

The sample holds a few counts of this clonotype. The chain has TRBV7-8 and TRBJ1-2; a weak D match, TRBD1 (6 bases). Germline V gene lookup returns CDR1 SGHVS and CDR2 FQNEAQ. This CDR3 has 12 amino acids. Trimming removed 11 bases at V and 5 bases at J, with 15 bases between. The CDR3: CAWRQARYGYTF. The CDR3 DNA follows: TGTGCCTGGAGACAGGCGAGATATGGCTACACCTTC.

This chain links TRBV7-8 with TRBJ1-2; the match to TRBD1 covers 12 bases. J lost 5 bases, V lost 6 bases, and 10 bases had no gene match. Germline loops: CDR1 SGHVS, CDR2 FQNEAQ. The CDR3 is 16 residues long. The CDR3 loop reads CASRSGTGGLTYGYTF. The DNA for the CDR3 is TGTGCCAGCAGGTCTGGGACAGGGGGCTTAACGTATGGCTACACCTTC.

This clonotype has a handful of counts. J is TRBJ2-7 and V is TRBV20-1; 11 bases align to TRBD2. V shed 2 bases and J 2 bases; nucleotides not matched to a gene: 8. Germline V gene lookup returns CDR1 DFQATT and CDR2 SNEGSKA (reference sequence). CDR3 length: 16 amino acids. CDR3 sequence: CSARIPTSGETYEQYF. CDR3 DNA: TGCAGTGCTAGAATCCCGACTAGCGGGGAGACCTACGAGCAGTACTTC.